A single sample gave rise to the 12 T cell receptor beta chains below, sequenced in a study of T cell repertoires in aging, cancer and after chemotherapy. TCR beta rearrangements were amplified from peripheral blood genomic DNA. A mixed TRB-A/B primer pool amplified rearranged TRB by multiplex touch-down PCR. A single record per CDR3 protein comes from TCRdb applying MiXCR to the multiplex PCR reads. Of 5,000 to 7,500 distinct CDR3 sequences listed, roughly 28% were seen once; the top ten hold 3% to 5%. Sequencing input: blood. Source of these receptors: a human donor in good health.

This clonotype is medium-sized by share. The chain is built from TRBV12-3 or TRBV12-4 and TRBJ2-7; 10 positions match TRBD1. The CDR3 is 14 residues long. With V trimmed by 5 bases and J by 3 bases, 4 bases remained unmatched. In DNA form, the CDR3 reads TGTGCCAGCAGTCCAGGACAGGGGGTCTACGAGCAGTACTTC. The encoded protein is CASSPGQGVYEQYF.

By sample share, this clonotype is medium-sized (0.01 to 0.1%). The rearrangement joins TRBV6-1 to TRBJ2-1; D gene unclear. V was pared by 4 bases and J by 0 bases, with 13 bases between. The CDR3 is made up of 16 amino acids. Looked up from germline, CDR1 is MNHNS and CDR2 is SASEGT. The CDR3 DNA is TGTGCCAGCAGTGTCTCCAGTGATAGCTCCTACAATGAGCAGTTCTTC. Translating gives CASSVSSDSSYNEQFF.

About this clonotype itself: A read error may explain this, as a much larger clone is one base away. The chain recombines TRBV5-4 with TRBJ2-2, with D perhaps matching TRBD1 (6 bases). Germline CDR1 is SGHNT and CDR2 is YYREEE (reference sequence). The CDR3 has 15 amino acids. Trimming removed 4 bases at V and 0 bases at J, with 10 bases between. CDR3 region: CASSIDRPNTGELFF. For the CDR3, the DNA is TGTGCCAGCAGCATCGACAGGCCGAACACCGGGGAGCTGTTTTTT.

The chain combines TRBV25-1 with TRBJ1-2, with 10 bases that match TRBD1. Germline CDR1 MGHDK, CDR2 SYGVNS. V gave up 3 bases and J gave up 4 bases; unmatched junction bases: 8. This CDR3 is 16 amino acids long. CDR3 loop: CASSEAGTGVIYGYTF. CDR3 nucleotide sequence: TGTGCCAGCAGTGAGGCCGGGACAGGGGTGATCTATGGCTACACCTTC.

This clonotype is judged medium-sized. This rearrangement joins TRBV7-2 to TRBJ2-3; D gene unclear. The V and J ends lost 3 bases and 3 bases respectively, with 10 bases between them. Germline CDR1 is SGHTA and CDR2 is FQGNSA. CDR3 size: 14 residues. CDR3 region: CASSFLGLTDTQYF. The CDR3 bases are TGTGCCAGCAGCTTTTTGGGGTTGACAGATACGCAGTATTTT.

The chain carries TRBV27 and TRBJ2-1; D may match TRBD1 or TRBD2 (5 bases each). The germline V gene encodes CDR1 MNHEY and CDR2 SMNVEV (reference sequence). There are 11 residues in the CDR3. The ends were cut back, 10 bases at V and 7 bases at J, with 11 bases in the middle. CDR3 protein: CATTRGNEQFF. DNA of the CDR3: TGTGCCACCACGAGGGGTAATGAGCAGTTCTTC.

The rearrangement links TRBV5-4 to TRBJ2-3, with 10 bases aligning to TRBD2. Germline CDR1 is SGHNT and CDR2 is YYREEE (reference sequence). The length of the CDR3 is 16 residues. The ends lost 0 bases at V and 5 bases at J; junction bases unmatched: 6. The CDR3 coding sequence is TGTGCCAGCAGCTTGGACCTAGCGGGAGCTGGAGATACGCAGTATTTT. Protein sequence: CASSLDLAGAGDTQYF.

V usage is TRBV5-5 and J usage is TRBJ2-5; D is perhaps TRBD1 or TRBD2 (6 bases each). V lost 2 bases and J 6 bases, leaving 23 bases between the germline ends. The V gene's germline CDR1 is SGHKS and CDR2 YYEKEE (reference sequence). The CDR3 sequence is 17 residues long. CDR3 loop: CASSFLTGAGLMQTQYF. As DNA, the CDR3 is TGTGCCAGCAGCTTCCTTACGGGGGCGGGATTGATGCAGACCCAGTACTTC. The variable domain in full, completed from reference TRBV5-5 and TRBJ2-5, reads DAGVTQSPTHLIKTRGQQVTLRCSPISGHKSVSWYQQVLGQGPQFIFQYYEKEERGRGNFPDRFSARQFPNYSSELNVNALLLGDSALYLCASSFLTGAGLMQTQYFGPGTRLLVL.

The rearrangement joins TRBV4-1 to TRBJ1-4, with TRBD1 matching over 10 bases. CDR3 length: 17 residues. J lost 8 bases, V lost 1 base, and 10 bases had no gene match. The germline V gene encodes CDR1 MGHRA and CDR2 YSYEKL. CDR3 in DNA: TGCGCCAGCAGCCAAGGCGACTCCGGGACAGGGGTCGAAAAACTGTTTTTT. Residues: CASSQGDSGTGVEKLFF.

This clonotype is medium-sized (0.01 to 0.1%) in the sample. The V call is TRBV20-1, the J call TRBJ2-7, with a weak D call TRBD2 (6 bases). CDR1 is DFQATT and CDR2 is SNEGSKA in the germline V gene (reference sequence). The CDR3 length is 12 residues. Trimming stripped 1 base from V and 2 bases from J, with 6 bases between. The CDR3 loop reads CSARAGAYEQYF. CDR3 bases: TGCAGTGCTAGAGCGGGAGCCTACGAGCAGTACTTC.

This clonotype rates as medium-sized. The V gene is TRBV19, the J gene TRBJ2-1; 8 bases are shared with TRBD2. V lost 4 bases and J lost 1; bases outside the gene matches: 3. The germline CDR1 and CDR2 sequences are LNHDA and SQIVND (reference sequence). This CDR3 region has 15 residues. CDR3 sequence (DNA): TGTGCCAGTAGTACCCGACTAGCGTCCTACAATGAGCAGTTCTTC. The encoded protein is CASSTRLASYNEQFF.

The rearrangement uses TRBV7-9 and TRBJ2-3; possibly TRBD1 for D (5 bases). The CDR3 extends over 14 amino acids. Germline V gene lookup returns CDR1 SEHNR and CDR2 FQNEAQ (reference sequence). The V and J ends lost 3 bases and 5 bases respectively, with 12 bases between them. In nucleotides, the CDR3 is TGTGCCAGCAGCTTTCCCGGACATGGAGATACGCAGTATTTT. Protein sequence: CASSFPGHGDTQYF. The full variable domain, completed using reference TRBV7-9 and TRBJ2-3, is DTGVSQNPRHKITKRGQNVTFRCDPISEHNRLYWYRQTLGQGPEFLTYFQNEAQLEKSRLLSDRFSAERPKGSFSTLEIQRTEQGDSAMYLCASSFPGHGDTQYFGPGTRLTVL.